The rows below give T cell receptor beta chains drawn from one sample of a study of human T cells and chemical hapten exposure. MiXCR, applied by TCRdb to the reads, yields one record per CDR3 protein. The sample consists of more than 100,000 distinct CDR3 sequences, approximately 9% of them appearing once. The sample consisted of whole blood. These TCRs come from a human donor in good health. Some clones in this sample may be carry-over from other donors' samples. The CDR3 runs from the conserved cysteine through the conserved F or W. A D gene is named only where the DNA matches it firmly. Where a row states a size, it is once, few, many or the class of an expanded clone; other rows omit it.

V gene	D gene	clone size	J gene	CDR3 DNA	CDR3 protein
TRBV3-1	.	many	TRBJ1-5	TGTGCCAGCAGCCAAATAGGGGCCAATCAGCCCCAGCATTTT	CASSQIGANQPQHF
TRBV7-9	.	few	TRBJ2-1	TGTGCCAGCAGCTTAGCGAGGCTAGATGGGAATGAGCAGTTCTTC	CASSLARLDGNEQFF
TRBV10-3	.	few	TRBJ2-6	TGTGCCTCCGGGGATCGGGGATTTGGGGCCAACGTCCTGACTTTC	CASGDRGFGANVLTF
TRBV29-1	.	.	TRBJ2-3	TGCAGCGTTGTAGAGATCACGGATACGCAGTATTTT	CSVVEITDTQYF
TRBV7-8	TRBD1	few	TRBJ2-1	TGTGCCAGCAGCTTAGTCTTTCCGACCGGGACAGGGGCCGACAATGAGCAGTTCTTC	CASSLVFPTGTGADNEQFF
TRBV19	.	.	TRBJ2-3	TGTGCCAGTAGCCCGCCGCCGGGGCCGTCGGTCACAGATACGCAGTATTTT	CASSPPPGPSVTDTQYF
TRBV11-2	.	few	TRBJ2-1	TGTGCCAGCAGCTTAGGGACAGCCTCCTACAATGAGCAGTTCTTC	CASSLGTASYNEQFF
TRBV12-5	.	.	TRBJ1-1	TGTGCTAGTGGTTTGAACCTCAACACTGAAGCTTTCTTT	CASGLNLNTEAFF
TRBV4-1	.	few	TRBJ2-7	TGCGCCAGCAGCCAAGATCAGTCGGGGGAGACCTACGAGCAGTACTTC	CASSQDQSGETYEQYF
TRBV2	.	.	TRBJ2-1	TGTGCCAGCATGTGGCGGGGACACAATGAGGAGTTCTTC	CASMWRGHNEEFF
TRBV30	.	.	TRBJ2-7	TGTGCCTGGGAGGACGTAGGGGAAGGGCAGTACTTC	CAWEDVGEGQYF
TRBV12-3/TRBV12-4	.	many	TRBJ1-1	TGTGCCAGCAGTTTTGGAGAGCTGGCTGAAGCTTTCTTT	CASSFGELAEAFF
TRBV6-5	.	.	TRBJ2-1	TGTGCCAGCAGTTACTCGGGGTTTGGCTACTTGGAGCAGTTCTTC	CASSYSGFGYLEQFF
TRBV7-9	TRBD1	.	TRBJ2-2	TGTGCCAGCAGACCCTCCAACAGGGGAACCGGGGAGCTGTTTTTT	CASRPSNRGTGELFF
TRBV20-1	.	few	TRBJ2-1	TGCAGTGCTGAAGGCGCTCACAATGAGCAGTTCTTC	CSAEGAHNEQFF
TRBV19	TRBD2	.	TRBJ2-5	TGTGCCAGTAGTCACGGGACTAGCGGGGGGTTTCAAGAGACCCAGTACTTC	CASSHGTSGGFQETQYF
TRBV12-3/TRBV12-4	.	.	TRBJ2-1	TGTGCCAGCAGAAGGGGGGACTCCCTCGTAAACGTGATTAAGGAGCAGTTCTTC	CASRRGDSLVNVIKEQFF
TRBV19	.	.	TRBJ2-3	TGTGCCAGTAGTATATTGGGGGCAGATACGCAGTATTTT	CASSILGADTQYF